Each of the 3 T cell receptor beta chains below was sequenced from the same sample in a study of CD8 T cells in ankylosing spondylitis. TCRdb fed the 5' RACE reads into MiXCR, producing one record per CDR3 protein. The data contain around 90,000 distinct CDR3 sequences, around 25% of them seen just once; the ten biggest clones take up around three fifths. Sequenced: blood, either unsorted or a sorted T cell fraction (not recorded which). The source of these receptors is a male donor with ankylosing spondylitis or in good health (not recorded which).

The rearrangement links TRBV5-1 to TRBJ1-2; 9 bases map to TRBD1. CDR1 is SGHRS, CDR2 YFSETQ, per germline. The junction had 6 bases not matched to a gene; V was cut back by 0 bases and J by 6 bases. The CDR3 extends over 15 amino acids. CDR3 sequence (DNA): TGCGCCAGCAGCTTGGCAGATACAGGGGGCAATGGCTACACCTTC. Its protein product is CASSLADTGGNGYTF. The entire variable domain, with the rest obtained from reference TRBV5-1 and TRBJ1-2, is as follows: KAGVTQTPRYLIKTRGQQVTLSCSPISGHRSVSWYQQTPGQGLQFLFEYFSETQRNKGNFPGRFSGRQFSNSRSEMNVSTLELGDSALYLCASSLADTGGNGYTFGSGTRLTVV.

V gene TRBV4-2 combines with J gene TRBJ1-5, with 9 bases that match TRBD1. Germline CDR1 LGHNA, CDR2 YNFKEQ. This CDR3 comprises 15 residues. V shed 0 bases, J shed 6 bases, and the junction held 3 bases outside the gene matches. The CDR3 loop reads CASSQEQGAAQPQHF. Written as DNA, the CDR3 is TGTGCCAGCAGCCAAGAACAGGGGGCGGCTCAGCCCCAGCATTTT.

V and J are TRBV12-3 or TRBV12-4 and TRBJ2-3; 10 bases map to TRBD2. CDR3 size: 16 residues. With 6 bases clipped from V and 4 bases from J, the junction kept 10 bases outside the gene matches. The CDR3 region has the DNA TGTGCCAGCAGACCGCCCCTAGCGGGAGTCCCAGATACGCAGTATTTT. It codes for CASRPPLAGVPDTQYF.